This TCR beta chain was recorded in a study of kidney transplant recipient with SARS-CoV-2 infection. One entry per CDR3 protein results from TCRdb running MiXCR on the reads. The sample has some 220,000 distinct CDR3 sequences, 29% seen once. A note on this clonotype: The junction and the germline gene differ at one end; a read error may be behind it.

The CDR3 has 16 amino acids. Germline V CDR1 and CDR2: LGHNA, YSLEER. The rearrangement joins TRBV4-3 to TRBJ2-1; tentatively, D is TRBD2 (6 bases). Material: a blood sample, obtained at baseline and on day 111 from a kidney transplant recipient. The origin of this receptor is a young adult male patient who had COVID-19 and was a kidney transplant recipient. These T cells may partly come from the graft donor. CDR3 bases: TGCGTCAGCAGCCAAGATGTAACTAGCTCCTACAATGAGCAGCTCTTC. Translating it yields CVSSQDVTSSYNEQLF.